This TCR beta chain was documented in a study of OX40 agonist ivuxolimab in advanced cancers. Trimming shortened V by 0 bases and J by 7 bases, and 21 bases separated the two germline ends. There are 17 residues in the CDR3. CDR1 SGHRS and CDR2 YFSETQ come from the germline V gene. The repertoire was sequenced with immunoSEQ multiplex PCR; TCRdb's copy has only in-frame clones and lacks some. Among tens of thousands of clones listed, about 92% were seen once. Baseline, cycle 4 day 1, and cycle 7 day 1 were the blood sampling points. Specimen: CD4+ or CD8+ T cells sorted from blood, collected in a trial of the OX40 agonist ivuxolimab. The chain employs TRBV5-1 and TRBJ2-3, with D unclear. The receptor comes from an adult with an advanced solid tumor such as melanoma, head and neck, liver or kidney cancer. The CDR3 here is CASSLGDGLVKGNTQYF. The CDR3 bases are TGCGCCAGCAGCTTGGGTGACGGGCTAGTTAAAGGTAATACGCAGTATTTT.